These 16 T cell receptor beta chains originate from one sample sequenced in a study of early T cells in non-severe SARS-CoV-2 infection. TCRdb ran MiXCR on the 5' RACE reads and lists one entry per CDR3 protein. This sample yields some 80,000 distinct CDR3 sequences, of which less than 11% are seen a single time; around 8% belongs to the top ten. The sample in question was whole blood, obtained at baseline. These receptors came from an adult who was a healthcare worker with PCR-confirmed SARS-CoV-2 infection or an uninfected control (not recorded which).

Here the CDR3 DNA reads TGTGCCAGCTCACAGGGACGGGCAATAGAGGCTGAAGCTTTCTTT. It yields the protein CASSQGRAIEAEAFF. The J gene is TRBJ1-1, the V gene TRBV18; perhaps TRBD1 as D (5 bases). The CDR3 covers 15 residues. Germline CDR1 is KGHSH and CDR2 is LQKENI. Trimming stripped 4 bases from V and 6 bases from J, with 18 bases between.

This clonotype was detected a few times. This chain uses TRBV6-5 with TRBJ2-1; the D call may be TRBD1 or TRBD2 (5 bases each). The CDR3 is 16 residues long. The germline V gene encodes CDR1 MNHEY and CDR2 SVGAGI. V lost 6 bases to trimming and J lost 9 bases, with 24 bases between them. In DNA form, the CDR3 reads TGTGCCAGCAGCCCCTCCTGGGTCGGGGACCCCAGTGAGCAGTTCTTC. It is translated as CASSPSWVGDPSEQFF.

This clonotype was detected only a few times. V is TRBV7-2 and J is TRBJ1-5, with 9 bases fitting TRBD1. CDR3 size: 14 residues. The germline gives CDR1 SGHTA, CDR2 FQGNSA. Trimming removed 3 bases from V and 5 bases from J; junction bases left unmatched: 2. The CDR3 reads CASSLDRGHQPQHF. The CDR3 nucleotides are TGTGCCAGCAGCTTGGACAGGGGACATCAGCCCCAGCATTTT.

This chain connects TRBV5-8 to TRBJ2-4; perhaps TRBD1 as D (6 bases). Trimming cost V 1 base and J 6 bases, with 23 bases left between them. The CDR3 is made up of 18 amino acids. The germline V gene encodes CDR1 SGHTS and CDR2 YDEGEE. The CDR3 is CASSLYPEWESDRNIQYF. Here the CDR3 DNA reads TGTGCCAGCAGCTTGTACCCGGAGTGGGAGTCGGACAGAAACATTCAGTACTTC.

This clonotype has more than one count but fewer than ten. V gene TRBV20-1 combines with J gene TRBJ1-4; unclear D gene. The CDR3 contains 11 residues. Trimming removed 3 bases from V and 8 bases from J, with 7 bases in between. Germline V lookup: CDR1 DFQATT, CDR2 SNEGSKA (reference sequence). CDR3 coding DNA: TGCAGTGCTAGCGGGAAAGAAAAACTGTTTTTT. Protein sequence: CSASGKEKLFF.

The chain recombines TRBV11-2 with TRBJ2-2; TRBD1 is a possible D gene (6 bases). Germline CDR1 reads SGHAT; CDR2 reads FQNNGV. Deletions cut 1 base from V and 0 bases from J, with 12 bases between. This CDR3 is 17 amino acids long. CDR3 sequence: CASSLGQWTANTGELFF. CDR3 DNA: TGTGCCAGCAGCTTAGGTCAATGGACAGCGAACACCGGGGAGCTGTTTTTT. Full variable domain (remainder filled in from reference TRBV11-2 and TRBJ2-2): EAGVAQSPRYKIIEKRQSVAFWCNPISGHATLYWYQQILGQGPKLLIQFQNNGVVDDSQLPKDRFSAERLKGVDSTLKIQPAKLEDSAVYLCASSLGQWTANTGELFFGEGSRLTVL.

The chain links TRBV7-6 to TRBJ2-7; no clear D. CDR3 length: 14 residues. The germline gives CDR1 SGHVS, CDR2 FNYEAQ. V was pared by 1 base and J by 0 bases, with 7 bases between. CDR3 DNA sequence: TGTGCCAGCAGCTTAGAAGGCTTCTCCTACGAGCAGTACTTC. Protein: CASSLEGFSYEQYF.

This clonotype was found a few times. This chain uses TRBV6-1 with TRBJ1-2, with a tentative D call TRBD1 (6 bases). V was pared by 6 bases and J by 4 bases, with 18 bases between. In germline, CDR1 is MNHNS, CDR2 SASEGT. The CDR3 has 15 amino acids. The CDR3 nucleotides are TGTGCCAGCAGACCTAACCTCGGACAGATCTATGGCTACACCTTC. Translating gives CASRPNLGQIYGYTF.

This chain connects TRBV10-2 to TRBJ2-5; TRBD1 is a possible D gene (6 bases). The CDR3 totals 14 residues. Germline CDR1 is WSHSY and CDR2 is SAAADI. Between the trimmed V and J ends, which lost 6 bases and 2 bases, there was a span of 13 bases. CDR3 region: CASSSGTKQETQYF. The DNA for the CDR3 is TGCGCCAGCAGCTCCGGGACAAAGCAAGAGACCCAGTACTTC.

The chain uses TRBV28 and TRBJ2-6, with a tentative D call TRBD2 (6 bases). V was trimmed by 11 bases and J by 0 bases, leaving 11 bases between them. CDR1 is MDHEN and CDR2 is SYDVKM in the germline V gene. This CDR3 is built from 14 residues. As DNA, the CDR3 is TGTGCCGTACACGGGAGCTCTGGGGCCAACGTCCTGACTTTC. Translated, it gives CAVHGSSGANVLTF.

This clonotype was seen repeatedly, ten times or more. CDR3 nucleotides: TGTGCCAGCAGTTTAGTAATGGCGGGAGGTAGCACCGGGGAGCTGTTTTTT. Amino acid sequence: CASSLVMAGGSTGELFF. This chain connects TRBV27 to TRBJ2-2; 8 bases are shared with TRBD2. Trimming removed 2 bases from V and 4 bases from J; junction bases left unmatched: 9. This CDR3 region has 17 residues. Per the germline V gene, CDR1 is MNHEY and CDR2 is SMNVEV (reference sequence).

In its sample, this clonotype was seen a few times. The chain has TRBV5-5 and TRBJ2-2, with a weak D call TRBD1 (6 bases). V shed 4 bases and J shed 4 bases, with 14 bases lying between them. CDR1 and CDR2 from the germline V gene are SGHKS and YYEKEE (reference sequence). The CDR3 is 15 residues long. The DNA for the CDR3 is TGTGCCAGCAGCCGACAGGACCGGACCACCGGGGAGCTGTTTTTT. Translating it yields CASSRQDRTTGELFF.

This clonotype was observed a few times. The J gene is TRBJ1-5, the V gene TRBV4-1; a weak D match, TRBD1 (5 bases). V was cut by 2 bases and J by 2 bases, with 16 bases left in between. The CDR3 loop spans 17 amino acids. CDR1 and CDR2 (germline): MGHRA, YSYEKL. The CDR3 loop reads CASSQPQGLERNQPQHF. CDR3 in DNA: TGCGCCAGCAGCCAACCCCAGGGTCTGGAGCGCAATCAGCCCCAGCATTTT.

This clonotype was observed a handful of times. The chain has TRBV27 and TRBJ1-6; 8 bases are shared with TRBD1. The V gene's germline CDR1 is MNHEY and CDR2 SMNVEV (reference sequence). J was trimmed by 8 bases and V by 3 bases; bases with no gene match: 3. This CDR3 has 14 residues. The DNA for the CDR3 is TGTGCCAGCAGTTTGGGCAGGGGGCATTCACCCCTCCACTTT. This encodes CASSLGRGHSPLHF.

This clonotype was counted only a few times. The CDR3 here is CASSSIWGAEAFF. Here the CDR3 DNA reads TGTGCCAGCAGCTCCATTTGGGGGGCTGAAGCTTTCTTT. The chain links TRBV11-3 to TRBJ1-1, with a weak D call TRBD1 (5 bases). The germline V and J ends were trimmed by 4 bases and 6 bases, with 12 bases remaining between them. The CDR3 totals 13 residues. Germline V gives CDR1 SGHNT, CDR2 YENEEA.

A few counts support this clonotype. The chain recombines TRBV3-1 with TRBJ2-5; D gene ambiguous. V was trimmed by 2 bases and J by 0 bases, leaving 4 bases between them. The germline CDR1 and CDR2 sequences are LGHDT and YNNKEL (reference sequence). The CDR3 has 13 residues. The CDR3 bases are TGTGCCAGCAGCCAAAGCAACCAAGAGACCCAGTACTTC. Translation gives CASSQSNQETQYF.